This T cell receptor (beta chain) was sequenced during a study of T cell responses to AZD1222 COVID-19 vaccine. Details on this clone: The antigen remains undetermined.

Study outcomes and limitations: Increased Spike-specific TCR breadth and depth were observed after two AZD1222 doses. Clonal diversity may have been underestimated, and the donors were mostly white British, with more females than males.

The data were produced by immunoSEQ multiplex PCR, yet TCRdb's version contains in-frame clones alone and is incomplete. The sample yields roughly 89,000 clones, around 89% seen once. The germline V gene encodes CDR1 SGDLS and CDR2 YYNGEE. The CDR3 is 14 amino acids. V gave up 3 bases and J gave up 14 bases; unmatched junction bases: 11. The sequenced sample was peripheral blood, obtained on day 0 of MenACWY control vaccination. The chain links TRBV9 to TRBJ1-6; 7 bases are a match to TRBD1. This clonotype was sampled from an adult in good health. CDR3 loop: CASSEGDSSKTLHF. CDR3 DNA sequence: TGTGCCAGCAGCGAGGGGGACAGTTCAAAGACCCTCCACTTT.